The 28 T cell receptor beta chains below were found in one sample sequenced in a study. MiXCR, applied by TCRdb to the 5' RACE reads, yields one record per CDR3 protein. The table lists over 50,000 distinct CDR3 sequences, approximately 24% of them singletons. Sequencing used tumor-infiltrating naive CD4+ T cells sorted from the breast tumor. Subset in this sample: naive CD4+ T cells, CD4+CD45RA+CD25-. These TCRs come from a female donor with breast cancer.

To note about this clonotype: A much larger clone lies one base from this, so it may be a read error. The chain combines TRBV6-1 with TRBJ1-1, with D possibly being TRBD1 (5 bases). This CDR3 spans 12 amino acids. In germline, CDR1 is MNHNS, CDR2 SASEGT. CDR3 amino acids: CASTLDITEALF. CDR3 nucleotides: TGTGCCAGCACCCTGGACATCACTGAAGCTCTCTTT.

About this clonotype itself: In this CDR3 the conserved last residue, phenylalanine or tryptophan, is missing, so a read error is likely. This chain links TRBV12-3 or TRBV12-4 with TRBJ1-5, with 9 bases fitting TRBD1. The CDR3 totals 14 residues. Trimming removed 2 bases from V and 6 bases from J; junction bases left unmatched: 2. The CDR3 DNA reads TGTGCCAGCAGTTTAACAGGGGGCGGTCAGCCCCAGCATCTT. Encoded protein: CASSLTGGGQPQHL.

V is TRBV6-5 and J is TRBJ1-1; 8 nucleotides agree with TRBD1. The CDR3 consists of 18 residues. Per the germline V gene, CDR1 is MNHEY and CDR2 is SVGAGI. Unmatched junction bases numbered 16, after V lost 1 base and J lost 6 bases. CDR3 sequence (DNA): TGTGCCAGCAGTTACTATGACAGGGGATGGCCGCCTTGGCCTGAAGCTTTCTTT. Protein sequence: CASSYYDRGWPPWPEAFF.

This clonotype was seen repeatedly, ten times or more. The chain is built from TRBV7-8 and TRBJ2-7, with no clear D. The CDR3 is 15 residues long. Germline CDR1 is SGHVS and CDR2 is FQNEAQ. Trimming shortened V by 5 bases and J by 5 bases, and 19 bases separated the two germline ends. CDR3 DNA: TGTGCCAGCAGCGGCCTCGGGCAGAGGATAAACGAGCAGTACTTC. It yields the protein CASSGLGQRINEQYF. Together with reference TRBV7-8 and TRBJ2-7, the CDR3 gives the full variable domain: GAGVSQSPRYKVAKRGQDVALRCDPISGHVSLFWYQQALGQGPEFLTYFQNEAQLDKSGLPSDRFFAERPEGSVSTLKIQRTQQEDSAVYLCASSGLGQRINEQYFGPGTRLTVT.

This clonotype was counted only a few times. This chain connects TRBV7-2 to TRBJ1-5; D is uncertain. The CDR3 spans 15 residues. Germline CDR1 reads SGHTA; CDR2 reads FQGNSA. Trimming removed 3 bases at V and 4 bases at J, with 13 bases between. In DNA, the CDR3 is TGTGCCAGCAGCTTTCGAGGGCTAGGTAATCAGCCCCAGCATTTT. Translated: CASSFRGLGNQPQHF.

This clonotype was counted at least ten times. The V call is TRBV12-3 or TRBV12-4, the J call TRBJ1-1; the match to TRBD1 covers 9 bases. The CDR3 runs to 13 residues. After removal of 6 bases from V and 6 bases from J, the junction contained 5 bases not matched to a gene. The CDR3: CASSWRQGAEAFF. The CDR3 nucleotides are TGTGCCAGCAGCTGGCGACAGGGGGCTGAAGCTTTCTTT.

The V call is TRBV5-1, the J call TRBJ2-1; D remains unclear. Germline V gene sequence: CDR1 SGHRS, CDR2 YFSETQ. This CDR3 region has 15 residues. V lost 0 bases to trimming and J lost 12 bases, with 19 bases between them. CDR3 coding DNA: TGCGCCAGCAGCTTGGGACCACAAGAAAATGAGCGGCAGTTCTTC. Its protein product is CASSLGPQENERQFF.

The V and J genes are TRBV6-2 or TRBV6-3 and TRBJ2-5, with D possibly matching TRBD2 (5 bases). This CDR3 contains 15 residues. Germline V gene data show CDR1 as MNHEY and CDR2 as SVGEGT. V was pared by 2 bases and J by 8 bases, with 18 bases between. The CDR3 nucleotides are TGTGCCAGCAGTTACGGCCAGGCTGGAGCGGAAACCCAGTACTTC. Residues: CASSYGQAGAETQYF.

The sample holds a few counts of this clonotype. The rearrangement uses TRBV7-9 and TRBJ1-2; D gene unclear. Germline CDR1 reads SEHNR; CDR2 reads FQNEAQ (reference sequence). V lost 5 bases, J lost 4 bases, and 14 bases lay in between. CDR3 length: 14 amino acids. CDR3 sequence (DNA): TGTGCCAGCAGCCGAGTCGGGGATAGCTATGGCTACACCTTC. It codes for CASSRVGDSYGYTF.

The chain employs TRBV12-3 or TRBV12-4 and TRBJ2-7; D ambiguous. V was cut by 5 bases and J by 2 bases, with 34 bases left in between. The CDR3 runs 21 residues. This CDR3 is CASSHDWVPNLRTLNTYEQYF. CDR3 DNA: TGTGCCAGCAGTCACGATTGGGTCCCGAACTTAAGGACCTTAAACACCTACGAGCAGTACTTC.

This CDR3 is CASSPASGRRETQYF. CDR3 DNA: TGTGCCAGCAGCCCCGCGAGCGGGAGAAGGGAGACCCAGTACTTC. The chain uses TRBV6-5 and TRBJ2-5; 8 bases are a match to TRBD2. CDR3 size: 15 residues. Germline values: CDR1 MNHEY, CDR2 SVGAGI. V lost 6 bases, J lost 5 bases, and 11 bases stayed unmatched.

The rearrangement uses TRBV10-1 and TRBJ2-3; 7 positions match TRBD1. V lost 6 bases, J lost 6 bases, and 9 bases stayed unmatched. Germline CDR1 is WNHNN and CDR2 is SYGVQD (reference sequence). The CDR3 runs 14 residues. Written as DNA, the CDR3 is TGCGCCAGCAGCCGGGACAGTCGAGAGGATACGCAGTATTTT. This translates into CASSRDSREDTQYF.

This chain uses TRBV9 with TRBJ2-3, with D unclear. Per the germline V gene, CDR1 is SGDLS and CDR2 is YYNGEE. This CDR3 region has 15 residues. Trimming pared 0 bases from V and 4 bases from J, leaving 12 bases between. Here the CDR3 reads CASSVGDTAADTQYF. Written as DNA, the CDR3 is TGTGCCAGCAGCGTAGGAGACACCGCCGCAGATACGCAGTATTTT.

The chain is built from TRBV20-1 and TRBJ1-6; 9 nucleotides match TRBD1. Trimming at V came to 3 bases and at J to 7 bases, leaving 10 bases not matched to a gene. Germline-derived CDR1 and CDR2 are DFQATT and SNEGSKA (reference sequence). This CDR3 comprises 16 residues. The CDR3 loop is CSASRDRAFKNSPLHF. CDR3 sequence (DNA): TGCAGTGCTAGCCGGGACAGGGCTTTTAAGAATTCACCCCTCCACTTT.

Only a few counts were recorded for this clonotype. The rearrangement uses TRBV4-2 and TRBJ1-4, with D unclear. The CDR3 consists of 16 residues. V lost 4 bases, J lost 4 bases, and 16 bases lay in between. Germline loops: CDR1 LGHNA, CDR2 YNFKEQ. Written as DNA, the CDR3 is TGTGCCAGCAGCCGCCCAGGACCGCCAATTAATGAAAAACTGTTTTTT. It specifies CASSRPGPPINEKLFF.

The sample holds many counts of this clonotype. The chain combines TRBV15 with TRBJ2-1, with D tentatively TRBD1 (6 bases). The V gene lost 0 bases and the J gene lost 8 bases, with 14 bases spanning the gap. Germline-derived CDR1 and CDR2 are LNHNV and YYDKDF (reference sequence). This CDR3 is 15 amino acids long. This CDR3 reads CATSRDGDTIHEQFF. The CDR3 nucleotides are TGTGCCACCAGCAGAGATGGGGACACCATTCATGAGCAGTTCTTC.

This clonotype has a count of ten or more. This chain links TRBV28 with TRBJ2-5; 12 positions agree with TRBD2. Trimming cost V 5 bases and J 4 bases; bases outside gene matches: 2. CDR1 is MDHEN and CDR2 is SYDVKM in the germline V gene. This CDR3 spans 14 amino acids. CDR3 loop: CASSRGLAGETQYF. In nucleotides, the CDR3 is TGTGCCAGCAGTCGGGGACTAGCGGGAGAGACCCAGTACTTC.

With regard to this clonotype: This may be a read error: a much more frequent sequence differs by one nucleotide. This chain connects TRBV5-1 to TRBJ1-1; no clear D gene. The CDR3 has 13 amino acids. CDR1 is SGHRS and CDR2 is YFSETQ in the germline V gene. CDR3 loop: CASSLGGNAEASF. CDR3 DNA: TGCGCCAGCAGCTTGGGAGGGAACGCTGAAGCTTCCTTT.

This clonotype was detected a few times. V and J are TRBV4-1 and TRBJ2-7; D remains unclear. The CDR3 is 14 residues long. Germline CDR1 MGHRA, CDR2 YSYEKL. V lost 0 bases and J 6 bases, leaving 12 bases between the germline ends. CDR3 region: CASSQDRRPAEQYF. The CDR3 DNA sequence: TGCGCCAGCAGCCAAGATAGAAGACCGGCCGAGCAGTACTTC.

The rearrangement uses TRBV9 and TRBJ2-5; weak D call: TRBD1 (7 bases). The CDR3 extends over 13 amino acids. The V gene's germline CDR1 is SGDLS and CDR2 YYNGEE. V was shortened by 3 bases and J by 5 bases, with 11 bases between the two germline ends. This chain's CDR3 is CASSAQGGETQYF. CDR3 DNA: TGTGCCAGCAGCGCCCAGGGGGGCGAGACCCAGTACTTC.

This clonotype was observed a few times. The chain employs TRBV7-2 and TRBJ2-2; D remains ambiguous. Trimming cost V 1 base and J 7 bases, with 7 bases left between them. Germline CDR1 is SGHTA and CDR2 is FQGNSA. The CDR3 covers 13 residues. The CDR3 region is CASSLGLGGELFF. The DNA of the CDR3 is TGTGCCAGCAGCTTAGGCCTGGGCGGGGAGCTGTTTTTT.

The genes are TRBV28 and TRBJ2-7; 11 bases are a match to TRBD1. This CDR3 region has 16 residues. Germline values: CDR1 MDHEN, CDR2 SYDVKM. With V trimmed by 5 bases and J by 4 bases, 10 bases remained unmatched. As DNA, the CDR3 is TGTGCCAGCAGTCTCAACTTGGACAGGGGGCATTACGAGCAGTACTTC. This translates into CASSLNLDRGHYEQYF.

The rearrangement uses TRBV5-1 and TRBJ2-2, with TRBD1 as a possible D gene (6 bases). The germline CDR1 and CDR2 sequences are SGHRS and YFSETQ. The length of the CDR3 is 14 residues. V shed 5 bases and J shed 7 bases, with 15 bases lying between them. CDR3: CASRSQGLGGELFF. The CDR3 region has the DNA TGCGCCAGCAGGTCACAGGGCTTGGGCGGGGAGCTGTTTTTT. The full variable domain, its missing parts supplied by reference TRBV5-1 and TRBJ2-2, is KAGVTQTPRYLIKTRGQQVTLSCSPISGHRSVSWYQQTPGQGLQFLFEYFSETQRNKGNFPGRFSGRQFSNSRSEMNVSTLELGDSALYLCASRSQGLGGELFFGEGSRLTVL.

The V gene is TRBV5-1, the J gene TRBJ2-3; no firm D call. V lost 4 bases to trimming and J lost 2 bases, with 8 bases between them. This CDR3 comprises 13 residues. The germline V gene encodes CDR1 SGHRS and CDR2 YFSETQ. The CDR3 DNA follows: TGCGCCAGCAGCCCCGGAGACACAGATACGCAGTATTTT. Its translation: CASSPGDTDTQYF.

In this sample, this clonotype turned up a few times. CDR3 DNA sequence: TGTGCCAGCAGTTTAACAGGGAGAACTGAAGCTTTCTTT. Its translation: CASSLTGRTEAFF. This chain uses TRBV12-3 or TRBV12-4 with TRBJ1-1, with a weak D call TRBD1 (6 bases). This CDR3 is 13 amino acids long. Trimming took off 2 bases at V and 5 bases at J, with 9 bases between the two ends.

This clonotype was counted between two and nine times. The rearrangement joins TRBV28 to TRBJ2-7; either TRBD1 or TRBD2 may fit D (5 bases each). The germline gives CDR1 MDHEN, CDR2 SYDVKM. The CDR3 is 13 residues long. V was clipped by 3 bases and J by 3 bases, with 9 bases between them. The CDR3 nucleotides read TGTGCCAGCAGTTTGGGACCCCTCTACGAGCAGTACTTC. It is translated as CASSLGPLYEQYF.

The chain joins TRBV5-1 to TRBJ2-1, with 7 bases that match TRBD2. Trimming took 4 bases from V and 6 from J; bases not matched to a gene: 13. The germline CDR1 and CDR2 sequences are SGHRS and YFSETQ. CDR3 length: 16 amino acids. The CDR3 sequence is CASSNAGLAETNEQFF. Written as DNA, the CDR3 is TGCGCCAGCAGCAACGCTGGGCTAGCGGAAACCAATGAGCAGTTCTTC.

In its sample, this clonotype was seen a few times. The V call is TRBV6-1, the J call TRBJ2-6; D is ambiguous. There are 15 residues in the CDR3. CDR1 and CDR2 from the germline V gene are MNHNS and SASEGT. Trimming shortened V by 4 bases and J by 1 base, and 8 bases separated the two germline ends. In DNA form, the CDR3 reads TGTGCCAGCAGTGGAAAGCTTTCTGGGGCCAACGTCCTGACTTTC. Protein product: CASSGKLSGANVLTF.